The rows below give T cell receptor beta chains drawn from one sample of a study of blood T cell repertoires in COVID-19. The data were produced by immunoSEQ multiplex PCR, yet TCRdb's version contains in-frame clones alone and is incomplete. The table shows 130,000 to 150,000 clones, with 84% occurring only once. The sample was PBMCs or T cells enriched from blood (not recorded which). Receptors originate from a woman aged 45-65 years who had been exposed to COVID-19. Each CDR3 is given with its conserved first and last residue. Part of the rows lack a size; the others show once, few, many or a class for expanded clones.

>TRBJ2-5|TRBV7-2|.
CASSLGGLETQYF
>TRBJ1-5|TRBV2|.
CASSEAGRAQHF
>TRBJ2-2|TRBV6-5|.
CASSYSIRNTGELFF
>TRBJ2-7|TRBV19|.
CASSIVGGPYEQYF
>TRBJ2-7|TRBV14|.
CASSQEGRGTYEQYF
>TRBJ1-5|TRBV10-1|few
CASSELSYQPQHF
>TRBJ2-5|TRBV5-4|.
CASRPKIAEETQYF
>TRBJ1-5|TRBV6-2/TRBV6-3|.
CASSGVGGNQPQHF
>TRBJ2-3|TRBV7-3|.
CASSLQRGTDTQYF
>TRBJ1-5|TRBV30|.
CAWSPGTEFGNQPQHF
>TRBJ2-1|TRBV29-1|.
CSVETVGRGQGEQFF
>TRBJ2-2|TRBV6-6|.
CASSRTSVNTGELFF
>TRBJ1-1|TRBV13|once
CASSLGDRGTRGTEAFF
>TRBJ2-1|TRBV20-1|.
CSASFLAGVGNEQFF
>TRBJ2-7|TRBV7-3|.
CASSLNRGLEQYF
>TRBJ2-5|TRBV29-1|.
CSVEVGGAETQYF
>TRBJ2-7|TRBV6-5|.
CASSYSRDSTYEQYF
>TRBJ2-3|TRBV7-9|.
CASSIGTSGGDTQYF
>TRBJ1-4|TRBV14|.
CASSQDLQNNEKLFF
>TRBJ2-7|TRBV7-2|.
CASSPPYPEQYF
>TRBJ1-1|TRBV28|.
CASSSLGGAWGTEAFF
>TRBJ2-7|TRBV6-5|once
CASSSVGVSYEQYF
>TRBJ1-6|TRBV30|.
CAFSLGTGGSPLHF
>TRBJ2-3|TRBV3-1/TRBV3-2|.
CASSQDRRGGGDTQYF
>TRBJ1-4|TRBV7-8|.
CASSLKAGKLFF
>TRBJ1-2|TRBV5-4|.
CASSFGQAETYGYTF
>TRBJ1-6|TRBV2|.
CASSVRADSPLHF
>TRBJ2-5|TRBV2|.
CASGSGRGETQYF
>TRBJ2-6|TRBV29-1|.
CSAGGSGANVLTF
>TRBJ2-3|TRBV10-2|.
CASKGTSGGADTQYF
>TRBJ2-7|TRBV6-2/TRBV6-3|.
CASSYSGARYEQYF
>TRBJ1-6|TRBV5-1|.
CASSPLGGNSPLHF
>TRBJ2-7|TRBV3-1/TRBV3-2|.
CASSQGQGSYEQYF